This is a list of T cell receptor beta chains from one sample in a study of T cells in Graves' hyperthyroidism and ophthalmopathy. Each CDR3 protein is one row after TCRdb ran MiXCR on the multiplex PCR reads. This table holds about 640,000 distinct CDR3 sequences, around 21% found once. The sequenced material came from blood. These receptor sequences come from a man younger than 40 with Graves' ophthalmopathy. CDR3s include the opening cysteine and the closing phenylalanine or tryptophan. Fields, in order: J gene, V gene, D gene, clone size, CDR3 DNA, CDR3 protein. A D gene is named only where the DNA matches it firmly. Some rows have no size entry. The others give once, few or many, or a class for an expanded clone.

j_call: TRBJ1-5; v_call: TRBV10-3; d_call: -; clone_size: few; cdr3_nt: TGTGCCATCAGTTCAGGGGCAGGGCAGCCCCAGCATTTT; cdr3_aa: CAISSGAGQPQHF
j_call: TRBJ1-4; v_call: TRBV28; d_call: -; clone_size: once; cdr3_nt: TGTGCCAGCGAGAAGGGACTTAATGAAAAACTGTTTTTT; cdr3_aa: CASEKGLNEKLFF
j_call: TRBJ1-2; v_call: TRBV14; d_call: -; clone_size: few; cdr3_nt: TGTGCCAGCAGTCCAATCGGGACACTCCTACATGGCTACACCTTC; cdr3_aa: CASSPIGTLLHGYTF
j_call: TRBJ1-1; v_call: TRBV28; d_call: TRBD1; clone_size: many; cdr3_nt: TGTGCCAGCAGTTTTGGGACAGGGCGAAACACTGAAGCTTTCTTT; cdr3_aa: CASSFGTGRNTEAFF
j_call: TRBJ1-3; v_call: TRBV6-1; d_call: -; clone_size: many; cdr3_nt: TGTGCCAGCAGTGAAGAGGAGAGCTCTGGAAACACCATATATTTT; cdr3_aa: CASSEEESSGNTIYF
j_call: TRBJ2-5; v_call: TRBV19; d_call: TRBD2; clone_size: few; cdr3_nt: TGTGCCAGTAGTATCTACAAACCAGGTCCGTGGACTAGCGGGAGGGCCTATCGAGAGACCCAGTACTTC; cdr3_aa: CASSIYKPGPWTSGRAYRETQYF
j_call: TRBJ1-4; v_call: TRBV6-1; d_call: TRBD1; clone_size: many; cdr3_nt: TGTGCCAGCAGATGGGGGACAGGTCAGGTTGCGACTAATGAAAAACTGTTTTTT; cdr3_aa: CASRWGTGQVATNEKLFF
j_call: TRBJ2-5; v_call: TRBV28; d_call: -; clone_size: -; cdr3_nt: TGTGCCAGCAGCCTCTGGCAGGAAAGGCAGACCCAGTACTTC; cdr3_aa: CASSLWQERQTQYF
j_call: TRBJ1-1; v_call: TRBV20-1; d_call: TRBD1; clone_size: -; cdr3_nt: TGCAGTGCTAGAGCCGGGACAGGGATGAACACTGAAGCTTTCTTT; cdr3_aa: CSARAGTGMNTEAFF
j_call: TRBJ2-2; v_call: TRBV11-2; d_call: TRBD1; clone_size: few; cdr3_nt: TGTGCCAGCGGTCCCCTGGACAGGGCGTGGACCGGGGAGCTGTTTTTT; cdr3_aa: CASGPLDRAWTGELFF
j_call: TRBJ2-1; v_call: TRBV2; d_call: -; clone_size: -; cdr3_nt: TGTGCCAGCAGTGAGTCAGGGGGGAATGAGCAGTTCTTC; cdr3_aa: CASSESGGNEQFF
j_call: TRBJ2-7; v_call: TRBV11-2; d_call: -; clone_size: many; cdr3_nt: TGTGCCAGCAGCTCAACGACAGTAGATACGAACTACGAGCAGTACTTC; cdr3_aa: CASSSTTVDTNYEQYF
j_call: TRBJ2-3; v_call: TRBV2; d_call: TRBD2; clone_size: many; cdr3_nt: TGTGCCAGCGCCAAACTAGCGGGCCTCACAGATACGCAGTATTTT; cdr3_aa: CASAKLAGLTDTQYF
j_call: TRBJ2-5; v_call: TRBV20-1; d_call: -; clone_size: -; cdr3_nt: TGCAGTGCTAGTATTTCTGGGGGTTCGGAGACCCAGTACTTC; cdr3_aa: CSASISGGSETQYF
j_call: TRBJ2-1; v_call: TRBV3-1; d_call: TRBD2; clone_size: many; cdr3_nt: TGTGCCAGCAGCCCCCGCCTAGCGGGAGTTCAGTTCTTC; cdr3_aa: CASSPRLAGVQFF
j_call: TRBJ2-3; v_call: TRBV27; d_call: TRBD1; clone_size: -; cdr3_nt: TGTGCCAGCAGTTTGACAGGGTCAGCAGATACGCAGTATTTT; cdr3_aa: CASSLTGSADTQYF
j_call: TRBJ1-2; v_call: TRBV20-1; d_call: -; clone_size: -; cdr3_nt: TGCAGTGCTAGTAGACAGAACTATGGCTACACCTTC; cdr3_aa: CSASRQNYGYTF
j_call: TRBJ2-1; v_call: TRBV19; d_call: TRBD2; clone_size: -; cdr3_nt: TGTGCCAGTAGTACACGTAGCGGGAGGGCCTTAAATCAGTATGAGCAGTTCTTC; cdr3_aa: CASSTRSGRALNQYEQFF
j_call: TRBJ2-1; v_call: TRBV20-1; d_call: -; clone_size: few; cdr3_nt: TGCAGTGCTAGACCGGACACGAACAATGAGCAGTTCTTC; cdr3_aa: CSARPDTNNEQFF
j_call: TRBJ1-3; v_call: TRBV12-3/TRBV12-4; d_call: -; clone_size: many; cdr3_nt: TGTGCCAGCAGTTTAGCGTCGGCTGGAAACACCATATATTTT; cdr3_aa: CASSLASAGNTIYF
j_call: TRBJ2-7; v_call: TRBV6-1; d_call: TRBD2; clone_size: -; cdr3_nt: TGTGCCAGCAGTGACACTAGCGGATCCCAATACGAGCAGTACTTC; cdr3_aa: CASSDTSGSQYEQYF
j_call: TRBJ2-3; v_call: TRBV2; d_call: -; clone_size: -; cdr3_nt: TGTGCCAGCAGTAGACTGACAGATACGCGGTATTTT; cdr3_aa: CASSRLTDTRYF
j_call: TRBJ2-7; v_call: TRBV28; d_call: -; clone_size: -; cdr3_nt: TGTGCCAGCAGCTCCCCCCGGAGCCAAAGCTCCTACGAGCAGTACTTC; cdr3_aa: CASSSPRSQSSYEQYF
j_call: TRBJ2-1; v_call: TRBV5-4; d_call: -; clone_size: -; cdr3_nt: TGTGCCAGCAGCTTGGCCCGCCCCGAGCAGTTCTTC; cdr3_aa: CASSLARPEQFF
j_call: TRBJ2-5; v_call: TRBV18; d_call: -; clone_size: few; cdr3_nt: TGTGCCAGCTCACGAGCGGACCTCCAAGAGACCCAGTACTTC; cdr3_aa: CASSRADLQETQYF
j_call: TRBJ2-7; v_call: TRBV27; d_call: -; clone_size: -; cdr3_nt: TGTGCCAGCAGTTTATCGGGCCCCTGGGGCTCCTACGAGCAGTACTTC; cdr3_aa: CASSLSGPWGSYEQYF
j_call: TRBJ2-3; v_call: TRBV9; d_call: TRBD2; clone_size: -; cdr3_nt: TGTGCCAGCAGCGTAGCTAGCGGGAGGAGAGATACGCAGTATTTT; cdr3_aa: CASSVASGRRDTQYF
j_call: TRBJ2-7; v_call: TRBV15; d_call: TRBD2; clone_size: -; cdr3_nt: TGTGCCACAAAACTAGCGGGATTTCGCTACGAGCAGTACTTC; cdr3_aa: CATKLAGFRYEQYF
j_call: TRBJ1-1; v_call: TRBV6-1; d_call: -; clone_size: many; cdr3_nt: TGTGCCAGCAGTCAAACGTTAATCCCGGGACCGGCAGCGAACACTGAAGCTTTCTTT; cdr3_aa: CASSQTLIPGPAANTEAFF
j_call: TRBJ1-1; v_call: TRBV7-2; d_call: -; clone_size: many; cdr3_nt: TGTGCCAGCAGCTTGACGGTTATGGAGGGCACTGAAGCTTTCTTT; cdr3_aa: CASSLTVMEGTEAFF
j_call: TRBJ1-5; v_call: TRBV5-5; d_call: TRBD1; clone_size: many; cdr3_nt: TGTGCCAGCAGCGCGGGGACAGGATATAGCAATCAGCCCCAGCATTTT; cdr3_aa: CASSAGTGYSNQPQHF
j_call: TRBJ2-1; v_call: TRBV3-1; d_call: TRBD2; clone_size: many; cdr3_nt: TGTGCCAGCAGCCTTAGCGGGAGGGCCTACAATGAGCAGTTCTTC; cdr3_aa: CASSLSGRAYNEQFF
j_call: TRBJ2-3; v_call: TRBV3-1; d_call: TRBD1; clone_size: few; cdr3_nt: TGTGCCTCAGGAATGAGGGGGCGCAGGGGGACGCAGTATTTT; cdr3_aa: CASGMRGRRGTQYF
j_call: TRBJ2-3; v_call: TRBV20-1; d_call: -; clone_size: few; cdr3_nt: TGCAGTGCTAGAGATGACTCCACAGATACGCAGTATTTT; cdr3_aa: CSARDDSTDTQYF
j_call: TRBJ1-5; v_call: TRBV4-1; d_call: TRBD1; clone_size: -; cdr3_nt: TGCGCCAGCAGCCAGGGACAGGGAGGTAGGAATCAGCCCCAGCATTTT; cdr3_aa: CASSQGQGGRNQPQHF
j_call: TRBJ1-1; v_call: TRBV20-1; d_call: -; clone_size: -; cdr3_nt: TGCAGTGCTACAGACTACACTGAAGCTTTCTTT; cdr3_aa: CSATDYTEAFF
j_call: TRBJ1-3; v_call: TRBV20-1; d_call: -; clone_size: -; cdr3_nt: TGCAGTGCTAGATTCGGGTCTGGAAACACCATATATTTT; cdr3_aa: CSARFGSGNTIYF
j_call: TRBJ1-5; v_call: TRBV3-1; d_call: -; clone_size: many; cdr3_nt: TGTGCCAGCAGCCAAGATCTAAATCAGCCCCAGCATTTT; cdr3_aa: CASSQDLNQPQHF
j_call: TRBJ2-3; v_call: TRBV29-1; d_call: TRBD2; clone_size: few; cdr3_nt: TGCAGCGTTGCGGGGAGGGCCACAGATACGCAGTATTTT; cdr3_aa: CSVAGRATDTQYF
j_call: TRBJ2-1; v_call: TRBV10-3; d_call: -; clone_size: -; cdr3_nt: TGTGCCATCAGTGACATTGGAAACCCTGGCAATGAGCAGTTCTTC; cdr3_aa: CAISDIGNPGNEQFF
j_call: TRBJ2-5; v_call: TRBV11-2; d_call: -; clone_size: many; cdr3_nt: TGTGCCAGCAGCCAACCCCAGGAGACCCAGTACTTC; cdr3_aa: CASSQPQETQYF
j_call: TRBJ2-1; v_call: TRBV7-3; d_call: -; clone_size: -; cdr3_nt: TGTGCCAGCAGCCTAAATCACGTAAGCTCCTACAATGAGCAGTTCTTC; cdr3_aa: CASSLNHVSSYNEQFF
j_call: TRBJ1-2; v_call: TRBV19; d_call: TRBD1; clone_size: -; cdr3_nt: TGTGCCAGTACCGGGCGGACAGGCGCTAACTATGGCTACACCTTC; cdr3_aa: CASTGRTGANYGYTF
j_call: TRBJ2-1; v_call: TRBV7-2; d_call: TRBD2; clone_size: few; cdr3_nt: TGTGCCAGCAGTCTAGACGGGGGGGCCCACAATGAGCAGTTCTTC; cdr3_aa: CASSLDGGAHNEQFF
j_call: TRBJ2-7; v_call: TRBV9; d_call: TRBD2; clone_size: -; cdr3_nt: TGTGCCAGCAGCGCCCACCCACTAGCGGGGACCTACGAGCAGTACTTC; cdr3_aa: CASSAHPLAGTYEQYF
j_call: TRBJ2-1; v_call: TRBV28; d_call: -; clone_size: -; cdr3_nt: TGTGCCAGCGCGGGCAGGTCCTACAATGAGCAGTTCTTC; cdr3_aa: CASAGRSYNEQFF
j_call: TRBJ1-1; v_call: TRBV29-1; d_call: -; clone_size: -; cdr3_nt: TGCAGCTCCCGGGGGGCCCCCGCCGGGACTGAAGCTTTCTTT; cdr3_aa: CSSRGAPAGTEAFF
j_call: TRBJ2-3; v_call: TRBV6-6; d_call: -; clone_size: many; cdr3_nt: TGTGCCAGCAGTTACTCTCCTAGCACAGATACGCAGTATTTT; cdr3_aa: CASSYSPSTDTQYF
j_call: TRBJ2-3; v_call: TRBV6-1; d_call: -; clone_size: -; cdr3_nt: TGTGCCAGCAGCGCTTCTCTTGCAGATACGCAGTATTTT; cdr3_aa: CASSASLADTQYF
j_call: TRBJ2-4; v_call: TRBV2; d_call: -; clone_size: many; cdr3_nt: TGTGCCAGCAGTGGTGATCTAGCCAAAAACATTCAGTACTTC; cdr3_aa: CASSGDLAKNIQYF
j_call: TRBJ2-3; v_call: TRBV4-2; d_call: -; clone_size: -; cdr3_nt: TGTGCCAGCAGCCAAGCTTTCACAGATACGCAGTATTTT; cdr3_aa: CASSQAFTDTQYF
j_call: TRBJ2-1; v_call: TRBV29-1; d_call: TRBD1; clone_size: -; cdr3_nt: TGCAGCGCCAAGACAGGGGTCTACAATGAGCAGTTCTTC; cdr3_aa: CSAKTGVYNEQFF
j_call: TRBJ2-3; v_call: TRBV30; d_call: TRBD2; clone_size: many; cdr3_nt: TGTGCCTGGAGGGCGCGACTAGCGGGAGCGACAGATACGCAGTATTTT; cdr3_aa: CAWRARLAGATDTQYF
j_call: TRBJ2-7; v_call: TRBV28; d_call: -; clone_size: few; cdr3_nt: TGTGCCGGACCCTACGAGCAGTACTTC; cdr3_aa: CAGPYEQYF
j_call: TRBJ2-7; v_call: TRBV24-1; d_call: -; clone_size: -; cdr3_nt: TGTGCCACCAGTGAGGGGGCTCCTCACGAGCAGTACTTC; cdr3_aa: CATSEGAPHEQYF
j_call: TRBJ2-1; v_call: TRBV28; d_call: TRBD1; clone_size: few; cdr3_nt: TGTGCCGCGACAGGGGGCGAGGTAATCGATGAGCAGTTCTTC; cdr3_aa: CAATGGEVIDEQFF
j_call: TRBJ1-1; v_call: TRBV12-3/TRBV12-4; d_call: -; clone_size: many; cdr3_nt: TGTGCCAGCAGTCTGACACCAAGGGACACTGAAGCTTTCTTT; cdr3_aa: CASSLTPRDTEAFF
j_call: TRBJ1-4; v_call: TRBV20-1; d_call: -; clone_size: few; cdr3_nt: TGCAGTGCTAGTATCTCGGGCTCTAATGAAAAACTGTTTTTT; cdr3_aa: CSASISGSNEKLFF
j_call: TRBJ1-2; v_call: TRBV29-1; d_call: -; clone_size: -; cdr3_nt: TGCAGCGTTGAACTGTCCGTCTATGGCTACACCTTC; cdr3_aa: CSVELSVYGYTF
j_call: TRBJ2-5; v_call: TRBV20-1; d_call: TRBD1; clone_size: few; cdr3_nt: TGCAGTGCTGATCGACAGGGCCCCGATAGGACGCAGTACTTC; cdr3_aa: CSADRQGPDRTQYF